This TCR beta chain was captured by sequencing in a study of T cell responses to AZD1222 COVID-19 vaccine. J lost 10 bases, V lost 1 base, and 6 bases had no gene match. The CDR3 spans 14 residues. CDR1 PRHDT and CDR2 FYEKMQ come from the germline V gene (reference sequence). Sequencing was performed with immunoSEQ multiplex PCR; in TCRdb, only in-frame clones are kept and a portion is missing. Among 120,000 to 150,000 clones listed, around 88% were seen once. Study results and caveats: Only a handful of AZD1222 recipients tested seropositive at baseline. A mostly white British donor set with more females was recruited, and clonal diversity was possibly underestimated.

Regarding this clone: Antigen: not known.

The clonotype originates from an adult in good health. The V call is TRBV13, the J call TRBJ2-4, with 8 bases lining up with TRBD1. This specimen was peripheral blood, taken on day 0 of AZD1222 vaccination. The chain's CDR3 is CASSLVGQGWIQYF. CDR3 DNA: TGTGCCAGCAGCTTAGTAGGACAGGGATGGATTCAGTACTTC.